This TCR beta chain came from a study of OX40 agonist ivuxolimab in advanced cancers. Profiled with immunoSEQ multiplex PCR; TCRdb holds only in-frame clones, not every one. The table shows about 67,000 clones, with around 80% occurring only once. Trimming pared 5 bases from V and 0 bases from J, leaving 8 bases between. Germline V gene data show CDR1 as LNHDA and CDR2 as SQIVND (reference sequence). There are 15 residues in the CDR3. The rearrangement links TRBV19 to TRBJ2-6; D is unclear. The receptor was derived from an adult with an advanced solid tumor such as melanoma, head and neck, liver or kidney cancer. The sequenced sample was CD4+ or CD8+ T cells sorted from blood, obtained in a trial of the OX40 agonist ivuxolimab. The CDR3 sequence: CASSLSFSGANVLTF. The CDR3 DNA sequence: TGTGCCAGTAGTCTCAGTTTCTCTGGGGCCAACGTCCTGACTTTC.